This T cell receptor beta chain was obtained from a study of CD8+CD57+ T cells in acquired aplastic anemia. The J segment lost 1 base and the V segment lost 5 bases, leaving 5 bases of the junction unmatched. The CDR3 is made up of 15 amino acids. Germline-derived CDR1 and CDR2 are SGHAT and FQNNGV. Investigators profiled TCR beta VDJ and CDR3 from genomic DNA template. MiXCR, applied by TCRdb to the reads, yields one record per CDR3 protein. In the table there are fewer than 200,000 distinct CDR3 sequences, around 60% of which are singletons. The chain uses TRBV11-2 and TRBJ2-7, with TRBD2 matching over 10 bases. Input material: sorted CD4+, CD8+, or CD8+CD57+ T cells (not recorded which) from PBMCs. The TCR originated in a human donor in good health. CDR3 loop: CASSMIAGGSYEQYF. Written as DNA, the CDR3 is TGTGCCAGCAGCATGATAGCGGGGGGTTCCTACGAGCAGTACTTC.